The 31 T cell receptor beta chains below were found in one sample sequenced in a study of cytomegalovirus exposure and HLA in healthy donors (dated by TCRdb to the late 2010s). Library preparation was by the immunoSEQ multiplex PCR assay. For the multiplex PCR, a mixture combining 60 forward primers for TCR Vbeta segments and 13 reverse primers for TCR Jbeta segments was used. TCRdb carries this immuneACCESS record with in-frame sequences only. Its versions omit some clonotypes, under half of them owing to an unresolved V gene in the studies checked, with the rest unexplained. Counted in this sample were 100,000 to 120,000 clones; over 75% of them appeared once. 6.9% of the sample comes from the top ten. Material for sequencing was PBMCs. These receptors were taken from a man aged 30 to 39 in good health and CMV-seropositive.

The chain carries TRBV27 and TRBJ1-5, with D possibly matching TRBD1 (5 bases). This CDR3 has 15 amino acids. Germline CDR1 MNHEY, CDR2 SMNVEV (reference sequence). V was pared by 3 bases and J by 2 bases, with 11 bases between. The CDR3 loop is CASSFGQGGNQPQHF. CDR3 bases: TGTGCCAGCAGTTTTGGGCAGGGTGGCAATCAGCCCCAGCATTTT.

V and J are TRBV5-1 and TRBJ1-5, with 7 bases that match TRBD1. The CDR3 length is 16 residues. Germline V gene sequence: CDR1 SGHRS, CDR2 YFSETQ. The V and J ends lost 0 bases and 4 bases, in that order; junction bases with no gene match: 7. As DNA, the CDR3 is TGCGCCAGCAGCTTGGGAACAGGGGACTCGAATCAGCCCCAGCATTTT. This codes for CASSLGTGDSNQPQHF.

CDR3 in amino acids: CASSQIQGYNNEQFF. CDR3 DNA: TGCGCCAGCAGTCAAATACAGGGATATAACAATGAGCAGTTCTTC. J is TRBJ2-1 and V is TRBV23-1, with D possibly matching TRBD1 (6 bases). TRBV23-1 is assigned to the ORF class and has an uncertain function. V shed 2 bases and J shed 5 bases, with 13 bases lying between them. This CDR3 contains 15 residues.

As to this clone: Within the sample, other DNA sequences also encode this same CDR3. The rearrangement uses TRBV10-3 and TRBJ1-1, with 7 nucleotides matching TRBD1. J was trimmed by 4 bases and V by 6 bases; bases with no gene match: 8. There are 14 residues in the CDR3. Germline V gives CDR1 ENHRY, CDR2 SYGVKD. The CDR3 DNA is TGTGCCATCAGAGACGTTCCAGGGGGCACTGAAGCTTTCTTT. Amino acid sequence: CAIRDVPGGTEAFF.

The V and J genes are TRBV29-1 and TRBJ1-1; the D is unclear. The V end was cut by 4 bases, the J end by 0 bases, with 12 bases between. From germline, CDR1 is SQVTM and CDR2 ANQGSEA. This CDR3 region has 14 residues. CDR3 sequence: CSVAFGRMNTEAFF. Written as DNA, the CDR3 is TGCAGCGTTGCATTTGGCAGGATGAACACTGAAGCTTTCTTT.

This rearrangement joins TRBV6-5 to TRBJ1-1; D is perhaps TRBD1 (6 bases). This CDR3 has 11 amino acids. Trimming cost V 8 bases and J 7 bases, with 11 bases left between them. Germline V gene data show CDR1 as MNHEY and CDR2 as SVGAGI. CDR3 loop: CASGDRLEAFF. CDR3 nucleotides: TGTGCCAGCGGCGACAGGCTTGAAGCTTTCTTT.

There are a few counts of this clone. The chain has TRBV7-6 and TRBJ2-7, with D possibly being TRBD2 (6 bases). This CDR3 is 14 amino acids long. Germline V gene sequence: CDR1 SGHVS, CDR2 FNYEAQ. V was cut by 1 base and J by 1 base, with 8 bases left in between. The CDR3 protein is CASSLGRGSYEQYF. The CDR3, as DNA: TGTGCCAGCAGCTTAGGGCGGGGATCCTACGAGCAGTACTTC.

V usage is TRBV11-3 and J usage is TRBJ2-1; D is perhaps TRBD2 (5 bases). The germline CDR1 and CDR2 sequences are SGHNT and YENEEA. The length of the CDR3 is 12 residues. Trimming removed 5 bases from V and 6 bases from J, with 8 bases in between. This CDR3 is CASSVSGNEQFF. CDR3 nucleotides: TGTGCCAGCAGCGTGAGCGGCAATGAGCAGTTCTTC. The full variable domain, in which reference TRBV11-3 and TRBJ2-1 provide the parts outside the CDR3, is EAGVVQSPRYKIIEKKQPVAFWCNPISGHNTLYWYLQNLGQGPELLIRYENEEAVDDSQLPKDRFSAERLKGVDSTLKIQPAELGDSAVYLCASSVSGNEQFFGPGTRLTVL.

Here the CDR3 reads CASSERWTSNEQFF. The CDR3 coding sequence is TGTGCCAGCAGTGAACGTTGGACTAGCAATGAGCAGTTCTTC. The V gene is TRBV6-1, the J gene TRBJ2-1, with 7 bases matching TRBD2. The germline gives CDR1 MNHNS, CDR2 SASEGT. This CDR3 has 14 residues. J gave up 6 bases and V 2 bases, and 4 bases lay outside the gene matches.

This clone was seen repeatedly, ten times or more. The rearrangement links TRBV6-5 to TRBJ1-1; no definite D call. The V gene lost 6 bases and the J gene lost 5 bases, with 19 bases spanning the gap. This CDR3 is built from 15 residues. Germline values: CDR1 MNHEY, CDR2 SVGAGI. In DNA form, the CDR3 reads TGTGCCAGCAGGCCGAGGCGGGCAGGCAGGACTGAAGCTTTCTTT. It encodes CASRPRRAGRTEAFF.

This clone was picked up a small number of times. The chain is built from TRBV6-1 and TRBJ2-3; 10 nucleotides agree with TRBD2. CDR1 is MNHNS and CDR2 is SASEGT in the germline V gene. After removal of 4 bases from V and 2 bases from J, the junction contained 3 bases not matched to a gene. The length of the CDR3 is 15 residues. CDR3 nucleotide sequence: TGTGCCAGCAGTGGGGGACTAGCGTACACAGATACGCAGTATTTT. Translation gives CASSGGLAYTDTQYF.

The DNA for the CDR3 is TGTGCCAGCGCAAGTCGGGGGGGTACTGGCTACACCTTC. It yields the protein CASASRGGTGYTF. This chain links TRBV6-6 with TRBJ1-2; D perhaps matches TRBD1 (5 bases). Trimming removed 8 bases from V and 7 bases from J, with 17 bases in between. This CDR3 contains 13 residues. Germline V lookup: CDR1 MNHNY, CDR2 SVGAGI (reference sequence).

The CDR3, as DNA: TGTGCCAGCAGCTACTCCTACACTGAAGCTTTCTTT. Amino acid sequence: CASSYSYTEAFF. The chain uses TRBV7-9 and TRBJ1-1; unclear D gene. The V end lost 4 bases, the J end lost 3 bases, and 6 bases lay between the germline ends. The CDR3 runs 12 residues. Germline CDR1 reads SEHNR; CDR2 reads FQNEAQ (reference sequence).

The sample holds a few counts of this clone. The chain employs TRBV4-3 and TRBJ2-3; 8 bases align to TRBD1. Trimming at V came to 0 bases and at J to 5 bases, leaving 7 bases not matched to a gene. The CDR3 totals 16 residues. Per the germline V gene, CDR1 is LGHNA and CDR2 is YSLEER. The DNA for the CDR3 is TGCGCCAGCAGCCAAGAGGGGGCAGGGGGCCGAGATACGCAGTATTTT. Protein sequence: CASSQEGAGGRDTQYF.

The V and J genes are TRBV7-9 and TRBJ2-7; 8 bases align to TRBD1. From germline, CDR1 is SEHNR and CDR2 FQNEAQ (reference sequence). This CDR3 contains 14 residues. After removal of 1 base from V and 9 bases from J, the junction contained 8 bases not matched to a gene. CDR3 loop: CASSLEGRGRGQYF. The CDR3 coding sequence is TGTGCCAGCAGCTTAGAGGGCAGGGGGCGCGGGCAGTACTTC.

The chain has TRBV5-4 and TRBJ1-2; 7 positions match TRBD1. The germline CDR1 and CDR2 sequences are SGHNT and YYREEE (reference sequence). CDR3 length equals 13 residues. V lost 4 bases to trimming and J lost 5 bases; unmatched junction nucleotides: 5. This CDR3 is CASSQGQSYGYTF. The CDR3 DNA is TGTGCCAGCAGCCAGGGACAGTCTTATGGCTACACCTTC.

The chain joins TRBV19 to TRBJ1-2, with TRBD1 identical over 8 bases. This CDR3 has 12 amino acids. Trimming removed 6 bases from V and 7 bases from J; junction bases left unmatched: 4. Germline values: CDR1 LNHDA, CDR2 SQIVND (reference sequence). CDR3 nucleotide sequence: TGTGCCAGTAGAAGGACAGGGTTTGGCTACACCTTC. It specifies CASRRTGFGYTF.

V and J are TRBV11-2 and TRBJ1-2; 8 positions match TRBD1. With V trimmed by 5 bases and J by 1 base, 6 bases remained unmatched. The germline gives CDR1 SGHAT, CDR2 FQNNGV. CDR3 length equals 15 residues. The CDR3 DNA follows: TGTGCCAGCAGCACCCGACAGGGGAATAACTATGGCTACACCTTC. Protein: CASSTRQGNNYGYTF.

The CDR3 here is CASSDRDRDEKLFF. The CDR3 region has the DNA TGTGCCAGCAGCGACCGGGACAGGGACGAAAAACTGTTTTTT. The gene calls are TRBV5-4 and TRBJ1-4; 9 positions agree with TRBD1. The CDR3 is 14 amino acids. The trim removed 4 bases at V and 8 bases at J, leaving 6 bases unmatched. In germline, CDR1 is SGHNT, CDR2 YYREEE (reference sequence).

The V gene is TRBV28, the J gene TRBJ2-3; D remains ambiguous. Germline CDR1 and CDR2: MDHEN and SYDVKM. CDR3 size: 16 residues. Trimming removed 5 bases at V and 0 bases at J, with 15 bases between. The CDR3 is CASSPRWAKSTDTQYF. For the CDR3, the DNA is TGTGCCAGCAGTCCCCGGTGGGCGAAAAGCACAGATACGCAGTATTTT. The full variable domain, completed using reference TRBV28 and TRBJ2-3, is DVKVTQSSRYLVKRTGEKVFLECVQDMDHENMFWYRQDPGLGLRLIYFSYDVKMKEKGDIPEGYSVSREKKERFSLILESASTNQTSMYLCASSPRWAKSTDTQYFGPGTRLTVL.

This clone has a single count. The chain recombines TRBV5-1 with TRBJ2-7; 9 positions agree with TRBD1. CDR1 and CDR2 from the germline V gene are SGHRS and YFSETQ. V shed 4 bases and J 5 bases; nucleotides not matched to a gene: 13. The CDR3 is made up of 16 amino acids. This CDR3 reads CASSHNPGTGLDEQYF. CDR3 nucleotides: TGCGCCAGCAGCCATAACCCCGGGACAGGGCTGGACGAGCAGTACTTC.

V usage is TRBV19 and J usage is TRBJ2-5, with 7 positions matching TRBD1. V trimming: 6 bases; J trimming: 5 bases; junction bases outside the gene matches: 3. Germline loops: CDR1 LNHDA, CDR2 SQIVND (reference sequence). This CDR3 region has 12 residues. CDR3 protein: CASSMTGETQYF. Written as DNA, the CDR3 is TGTGCCAGTAGCATGACAGGGGAGACCCAGTACTTC.

The CDR3 DNA follows: TGTGCCGCCGGGGGACCACCGAACACCGGGGAGCTGTTTTTT. As protein: CAAGGPPNTGELFF. J is TRBJ2-2 and V is TRBV10-3; D is perhaps TRBD2 (6 bases). The germline V gene has CDR1 ENHRY and CDR2 SYGVKD. The CDR3 contains 14 residues. Trimming left V 11 bases short and J 0 bases short, with 13 bases between.

This CDR3 reads CASRNRGGTQYF. In DNA form, the CDR3 reads TGTGCCAGCAGGAACAGGGGCGGGACCCAGTACTTC. The J gene is TRBJ2-5, the V gene TRBV2, with 7 bases lining up with TRBD1. V dropped 6 bases and J dropped 7; count of bases not matched to a gene: 5. Germline V gene sequence: CDR1 SNHLY, CDR2 FYNNEI. CDR3 length: 12 residues.

The chain uses TRBV5-8 and TRBJ2-7, with 14 bases identical to TRBD2. V lost 1 base, J lost 11 bases, and 8 bases stayed unmatched. Germline loops: CDR1 SGHTS, CDR2 YDEGEE. The CDR3 runs to 15 residues. In DNA form, the CDR3 reads TGTGCCAGCAGCTTGCAAGGACTAGCGGGGGGCCTGGAGTACTTC. It specifies CASSLQGLAGGLEYF.

The J gene is TRBJ2-5, the V gene TRBV7-8, with TRBD2 matching 10 bases. The last part of the DNA fits TRBJ2-7 better; the J call may be wrong. CDR3 size: 14 residues. CDR1 and CDR2 (germline): SGHVS, FQNEAQ. The CDR3 sequence: CASSSLAGAYEQYF. DNA for the CDR3: TGTGCCAGCAGCTCGCTAGCGGGGGCCTACGAGCAGTACTTC.

This sequence joins TRBV19 and TRBJ1-2; 10 bases are shared with TRBD1. V dropped 3 bases and J dropped 8; count of bases not matched to a gene: 9. CDR3 length: 15 amino acids. The germline gives CDR1 LNHDA, CDR2 SQIVND (reference sequence). The CDR3 loop is CASSMGDRGSWGYTF. In DNA, the CDR3 is TGTGCCAGTAGTATGGGGGACAGGGGCTCGTGGGGCTACACCTTC.

The V call is TRBV6-1, the J call TRBJ2-5; TRBD2 might be the D (5 bases). The germline V and J ends were trimmed by 0 bases and 7 bases, with 15 bases remaining between them. There are 15 residues in the CDR3. CDR1 is MNHNS and CDR2 is SASEGT in the germline V gene. As DNA, the CDR3 is TGTGCCAGCAGTGAAGCGCCGGGGTCCCCTTGGACCCAGTACTTC. Translation: CASSEAPGSPWTQYF.

The table lists this clone with a few counts. This chain links TRBV19 with TRBJ2-2; TRBD1 might be the D (5 bases). The CDR3 has 15 amino acids. V lost 7 bases to trimming and J lost 6 bases, with 18 bases between them. The germline CDR1 and CDR2 sequences are LNHDA and SQIVND (reference sequence). Here the CDR3 reads CASNRVPGSPGELFF. CDR3 nucleotide sequence: TGTGCCAGTAATAGGGTCCCAGGGTCACCCGGGGAGCTGTTTTTT.

This clone was counted a single time. This chain links TRBV9 with TRBJ2-5; 12 bases are a match to TRBD2. J was trimmed by 5 bases and V by 3 bases; bases with no gene match: 2. CDR3 length: 14 residues. Germline loops: CDR1 SGDLS, CDR2 YYNGEE. As DNA, the CDR3 is TGTGCCAGCAGCGGACTAGCGGGGGCGGAGACCCAGTACTTC. Translated: CASSGLAGAETQYF.

This clone has only one observation. This rearrangement joins TRBV29-1 to TRBJ2-1, with a possible D match to TRBD2 (5 bases). Germline CDR1 and CDR2: SQVTM and ANQGSEA. Trimming removed 4 bases at V and 4 bases at J, with 11 bases between. CDR3 length: 13 amino acids. CDR3 in DNA: TGCAGCGTTGGGGTAGCGCGGTACAATGAGCAGTTCTTC. It is translated as CSVGVARYNEQFF.